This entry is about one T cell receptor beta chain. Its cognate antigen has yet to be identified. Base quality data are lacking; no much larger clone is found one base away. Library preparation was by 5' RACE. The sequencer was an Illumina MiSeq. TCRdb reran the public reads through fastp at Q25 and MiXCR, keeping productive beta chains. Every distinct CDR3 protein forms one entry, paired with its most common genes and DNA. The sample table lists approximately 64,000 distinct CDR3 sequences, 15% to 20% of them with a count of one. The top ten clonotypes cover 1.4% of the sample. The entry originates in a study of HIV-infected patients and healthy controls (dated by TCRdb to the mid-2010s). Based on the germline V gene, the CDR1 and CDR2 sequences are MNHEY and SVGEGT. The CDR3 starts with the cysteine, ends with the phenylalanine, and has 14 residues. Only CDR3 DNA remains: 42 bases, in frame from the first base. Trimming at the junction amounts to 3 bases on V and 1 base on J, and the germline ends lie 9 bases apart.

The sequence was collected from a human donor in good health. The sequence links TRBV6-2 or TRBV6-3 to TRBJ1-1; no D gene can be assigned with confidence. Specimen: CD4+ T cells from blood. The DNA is TGTGCCAGCAGTTATGCCGGAGGGAACACTGAAGCTTTCTTT. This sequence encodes CASSYAGGNTEAFF.